This TCR beta chain was retrieved from a study of CD4 T cells in relation to SARS-CoV-2 and coronaviruses. Across the whole study: No peptide or an HIV-1 Nef peptide pool served as negative control.

Trimming removed 5 bases from V and 4 bases from J; junction bases left unmatched: 10. The CDR3 consists of 18 residues. Germline lookup yields CDR1 SGHNT and CDR2 YENEEA. Unexposed donor CD4+ T cells date from about 2011-2019, before the COVID-19 pandemic. The cells were cultured for approximately 10 days before CD4+ T cells were isolated. Unexposed-donor CD4+ T cells were probed with SARS-CoV-2 S/N and four cold-coronavirus spikes, cells permitting. Each well had about 2.2 million PBMCs in around 5% human AB serum with IL-2. Overall study findings and caveats: Roughly 65% of donors had memory CD4+ clonotypes crossrecognizing SARS-CoV-2 and common cold coronavirus spike.

Note on this clone: Antigen specificity is unknown.

The protocol was immunoSEQ multiplex PCR, while the TCRdb copy is restricted to in-frame clones and leaves out a portion. Counted here are about 21,000 clones, 74% occurring once; the ten biggest clones make up approximately 13%. The rearrangement uses TRBV11-3 and TRBJ2-5; 16 bases agree with TRBD2. This receptor was obtained from a human donor in good health. The sample consisted of CD4+ T cells from PBMCs, cultured in vitro. CDR3 loop: CASSPGLAGGWRLETQYF. In DNA form, the CDR3 reads TGTGCCAGCAGCCCGGGACTAGCGGGAGGGTGGCGGCTAGAGACCCAGTACTTC.